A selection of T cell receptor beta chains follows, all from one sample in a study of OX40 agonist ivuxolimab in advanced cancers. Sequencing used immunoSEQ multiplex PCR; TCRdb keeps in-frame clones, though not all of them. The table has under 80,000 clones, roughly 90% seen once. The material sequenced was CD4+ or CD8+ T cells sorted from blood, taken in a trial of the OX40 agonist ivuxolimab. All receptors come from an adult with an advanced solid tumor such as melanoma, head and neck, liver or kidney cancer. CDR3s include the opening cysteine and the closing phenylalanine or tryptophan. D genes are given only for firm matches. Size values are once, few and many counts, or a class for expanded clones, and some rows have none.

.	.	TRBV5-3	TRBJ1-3	TGTGCCAGCAGCCTACAGGGTGTCCAAAACACCATATATTTT	CASSLQGVQNTIYF
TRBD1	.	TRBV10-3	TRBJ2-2	TGCGCCATCGGGACAGGGACGAACACCGGGGAGCTGTTTTTT	CAIGTGTNTGELFF
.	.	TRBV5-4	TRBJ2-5	TGTGCCAGCAGCTTTTCAGGCTCAGAGACCCAGTACTTC	CASSFSGSETQYF
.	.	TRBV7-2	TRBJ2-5	TGTGCCAGCGGTGGCGGGGGCCCTCAAGTAGGGGGGACCCAGTACTTC	CASGGGGPQVGGTQYF
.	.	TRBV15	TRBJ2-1	TGTGCCACCAGCAGAGATTATCGTGAGCAGTTCTTC	CATSRDYREQFF
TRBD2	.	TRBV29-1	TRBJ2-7	TGCAGCGTTAGGCGGGGGATCTCCTACGAGCAGTACTTC	CSVRRGISYEQYF
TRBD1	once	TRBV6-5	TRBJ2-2	TGTGCCAGCAGCTCTGGACAGGGAAAAACCGGGGAGCTGTTTTTT	CASSSGQGKTGELFF
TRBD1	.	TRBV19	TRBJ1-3	TGTGCCAGTAGTATCGGCGGGACAGGGTCATCCGGAAACACCATATATTTT	CASSIGGTGSSGNTIYF
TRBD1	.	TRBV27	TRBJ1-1	TGTGCCAGCAGTTTAAAGACAGGGGGCTCGAGGAACACTGAAGCTTTCTTT	CASSLKTGGSRNTEAFF
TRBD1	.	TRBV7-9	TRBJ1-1	TGTGCCAGCAGCCCTGCCAGGACAGGGACCGTAGCTTTCTTT	CASSPARTGTVAFF
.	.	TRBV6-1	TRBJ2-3	TGTGCCAGCAGAGAGAGGGGTGGCACAGATACGCAGTATTTT	CASRERGGTDTQYF